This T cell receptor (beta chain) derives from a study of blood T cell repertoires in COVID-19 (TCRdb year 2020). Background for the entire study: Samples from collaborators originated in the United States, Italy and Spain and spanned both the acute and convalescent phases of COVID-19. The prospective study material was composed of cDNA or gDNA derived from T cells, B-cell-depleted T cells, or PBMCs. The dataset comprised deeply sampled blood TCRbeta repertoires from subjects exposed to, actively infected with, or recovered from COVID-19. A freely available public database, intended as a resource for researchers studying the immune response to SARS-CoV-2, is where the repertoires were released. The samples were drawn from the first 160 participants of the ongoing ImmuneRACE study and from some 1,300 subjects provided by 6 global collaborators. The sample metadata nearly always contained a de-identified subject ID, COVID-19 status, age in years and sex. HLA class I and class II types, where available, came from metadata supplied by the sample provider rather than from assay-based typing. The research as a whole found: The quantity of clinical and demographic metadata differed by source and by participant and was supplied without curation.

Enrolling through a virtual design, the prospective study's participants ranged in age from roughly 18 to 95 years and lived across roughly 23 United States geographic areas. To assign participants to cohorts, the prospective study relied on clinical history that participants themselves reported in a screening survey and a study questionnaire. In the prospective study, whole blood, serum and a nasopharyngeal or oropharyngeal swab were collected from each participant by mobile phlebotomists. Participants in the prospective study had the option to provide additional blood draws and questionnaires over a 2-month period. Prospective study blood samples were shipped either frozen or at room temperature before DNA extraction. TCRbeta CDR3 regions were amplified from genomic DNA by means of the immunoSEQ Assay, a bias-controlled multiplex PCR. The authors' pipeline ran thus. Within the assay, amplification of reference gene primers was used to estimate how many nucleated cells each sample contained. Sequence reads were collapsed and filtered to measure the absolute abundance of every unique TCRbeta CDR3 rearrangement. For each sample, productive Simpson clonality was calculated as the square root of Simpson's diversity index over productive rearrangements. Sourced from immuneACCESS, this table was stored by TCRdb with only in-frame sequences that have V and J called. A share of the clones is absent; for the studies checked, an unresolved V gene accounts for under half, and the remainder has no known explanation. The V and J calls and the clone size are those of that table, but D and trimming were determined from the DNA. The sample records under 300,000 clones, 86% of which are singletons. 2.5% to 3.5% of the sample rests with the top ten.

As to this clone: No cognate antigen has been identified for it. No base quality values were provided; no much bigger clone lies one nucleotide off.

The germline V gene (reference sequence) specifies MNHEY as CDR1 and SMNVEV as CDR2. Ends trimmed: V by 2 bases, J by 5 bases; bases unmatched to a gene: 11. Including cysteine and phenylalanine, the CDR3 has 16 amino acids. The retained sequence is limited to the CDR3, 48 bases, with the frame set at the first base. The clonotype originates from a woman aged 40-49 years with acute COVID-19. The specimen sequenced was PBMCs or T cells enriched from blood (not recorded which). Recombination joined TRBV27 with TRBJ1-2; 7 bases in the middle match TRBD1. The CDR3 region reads CASSLIGGGERYGYTF. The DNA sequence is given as TGTGCCAGCAGTTTAATTGGAGGGGGCGAAAGATATGGCTACACCTTC.